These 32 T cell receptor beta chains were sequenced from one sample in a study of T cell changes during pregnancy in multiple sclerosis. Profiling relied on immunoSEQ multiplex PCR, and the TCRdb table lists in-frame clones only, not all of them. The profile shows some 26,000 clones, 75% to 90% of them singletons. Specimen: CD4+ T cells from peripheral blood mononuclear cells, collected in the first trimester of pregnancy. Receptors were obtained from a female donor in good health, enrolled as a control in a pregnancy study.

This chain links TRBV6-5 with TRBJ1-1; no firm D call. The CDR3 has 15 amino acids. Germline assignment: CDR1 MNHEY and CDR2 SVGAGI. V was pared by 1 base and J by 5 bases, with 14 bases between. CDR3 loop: CASSYLPDRRTEAFF. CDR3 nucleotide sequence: TGTGCCAGCAGTTACTTACCCGATCGCCGGACTGAAGCTTTCTTT.

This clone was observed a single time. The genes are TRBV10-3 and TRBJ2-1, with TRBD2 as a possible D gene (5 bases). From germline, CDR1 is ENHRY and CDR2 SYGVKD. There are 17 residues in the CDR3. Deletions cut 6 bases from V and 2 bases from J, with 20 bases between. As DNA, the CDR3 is TGTGCCATCAGCAGTTCTCCCGGGAACAAGACCTACAATGAGCAGTTCTTC. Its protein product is CAISSSPGNKTYNEQFF.

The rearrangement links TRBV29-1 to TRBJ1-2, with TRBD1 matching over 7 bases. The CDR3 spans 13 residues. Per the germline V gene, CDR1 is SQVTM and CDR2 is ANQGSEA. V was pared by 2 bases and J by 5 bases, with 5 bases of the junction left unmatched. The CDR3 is CSVELPGQYGYTF. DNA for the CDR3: TGCAGCGTTGAACTCCCGGGACAGTATGGCTACACCTTC.

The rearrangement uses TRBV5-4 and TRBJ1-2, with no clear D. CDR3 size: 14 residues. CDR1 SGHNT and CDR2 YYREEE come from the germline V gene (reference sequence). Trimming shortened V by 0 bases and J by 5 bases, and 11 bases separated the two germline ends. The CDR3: CASSLEEERYGYTF. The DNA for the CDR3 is TGTGCCAGCAGCTTGGAAGAGGAGAGATATGGCTACACCTTC.

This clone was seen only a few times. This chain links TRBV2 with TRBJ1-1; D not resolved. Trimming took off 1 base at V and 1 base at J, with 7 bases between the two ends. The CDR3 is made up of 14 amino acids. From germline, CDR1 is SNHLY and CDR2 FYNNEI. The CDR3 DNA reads TGTGCCAGCAGTGAAGTCGCAGGGAACACTGAAGCTTTCTTT. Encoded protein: CASSEVAGNTEAFF.

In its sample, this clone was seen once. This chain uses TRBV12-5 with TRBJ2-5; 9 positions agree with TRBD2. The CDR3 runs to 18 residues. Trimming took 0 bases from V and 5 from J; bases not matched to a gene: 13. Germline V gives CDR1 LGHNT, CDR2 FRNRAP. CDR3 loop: CASGLVHGREGLGETQYF. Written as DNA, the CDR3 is TGTGCTAGTGGTTTGGTACACGGGCGGGAGGGCCTAGGGGAGACCCAGTACTTC.

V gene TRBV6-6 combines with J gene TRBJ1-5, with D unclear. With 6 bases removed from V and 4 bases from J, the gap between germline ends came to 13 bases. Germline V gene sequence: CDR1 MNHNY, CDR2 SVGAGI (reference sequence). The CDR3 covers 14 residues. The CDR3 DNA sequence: TGTGCCAGCAGCCTCGGGGTTAGGAATCAGCCCCAGCATTTT. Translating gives CASSLGVRNQPQHF.

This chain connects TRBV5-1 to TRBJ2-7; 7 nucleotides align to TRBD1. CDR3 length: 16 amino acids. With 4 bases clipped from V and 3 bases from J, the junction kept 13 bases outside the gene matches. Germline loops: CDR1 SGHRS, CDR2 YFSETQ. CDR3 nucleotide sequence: TGCGCCAGCAGCCCCCTTCGGGACAGCGGAATCTACGAGCAGTACTTC. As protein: CASSPLRDSGIYEQYF.

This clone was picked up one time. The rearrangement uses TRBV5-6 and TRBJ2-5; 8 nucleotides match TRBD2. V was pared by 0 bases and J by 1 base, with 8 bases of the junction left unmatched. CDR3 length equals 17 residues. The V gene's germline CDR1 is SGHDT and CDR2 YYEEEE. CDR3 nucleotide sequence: TGTGCCAGCAGCTTGGCCTCGCGGGGGGACCTCCAAGAGACCCAGTACTTC. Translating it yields CASSLASRGDLQETQYF. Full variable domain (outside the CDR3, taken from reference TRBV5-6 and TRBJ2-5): DAGVTQSPTHLIKTRGQQVTLRCSPKSGHDTVSWYQQALGQGPQFIFQYYEEEERQRGNFPDRFSGHQFPNYSSELNVNALLLGDSALYLCASSLASRGDLQETQYFGPGTRLLVL.

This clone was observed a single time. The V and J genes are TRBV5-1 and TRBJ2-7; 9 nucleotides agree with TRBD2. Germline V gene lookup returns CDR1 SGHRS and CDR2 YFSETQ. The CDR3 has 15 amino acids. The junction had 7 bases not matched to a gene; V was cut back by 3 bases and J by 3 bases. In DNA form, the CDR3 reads TGCGCCAGCAGCTCGAAGACTAGCGGCAACTACGAGCAGTACTTC. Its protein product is CASSSKTSGNYEQYF.

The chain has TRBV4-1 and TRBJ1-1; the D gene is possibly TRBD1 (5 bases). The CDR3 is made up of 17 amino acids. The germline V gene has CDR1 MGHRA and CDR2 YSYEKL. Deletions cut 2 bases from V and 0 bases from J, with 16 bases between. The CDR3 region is CASSQPEGRGVNTEAFF. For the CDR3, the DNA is TGCGCCAGCAGCCAACCGGAGGGTAGAGGGGTGAACACTGAAGCTTTCTTT.

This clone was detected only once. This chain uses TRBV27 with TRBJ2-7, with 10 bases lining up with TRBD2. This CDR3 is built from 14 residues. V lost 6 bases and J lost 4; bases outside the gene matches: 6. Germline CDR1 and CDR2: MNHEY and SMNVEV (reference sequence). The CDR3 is CASSILAGRYEQYF. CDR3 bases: TGTGCCAGCAGCATACTAGCGGGGAGGTACGAGCAGTACTTC.

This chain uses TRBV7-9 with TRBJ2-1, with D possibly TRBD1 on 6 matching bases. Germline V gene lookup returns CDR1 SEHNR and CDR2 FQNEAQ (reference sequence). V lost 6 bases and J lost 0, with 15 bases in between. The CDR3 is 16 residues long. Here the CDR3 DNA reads TGTGCCAGCAGACAGACGGGACACCCCTCCTACAATGAGCAGTTCTTC. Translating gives CASRQTGHPSYNEQFF.

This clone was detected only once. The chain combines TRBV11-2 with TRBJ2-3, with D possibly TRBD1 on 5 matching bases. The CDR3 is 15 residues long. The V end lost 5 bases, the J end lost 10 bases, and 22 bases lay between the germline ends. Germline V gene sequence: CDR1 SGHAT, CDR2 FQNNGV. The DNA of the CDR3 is TGTGCCAGCAGCCGAGCCCCGTCAGGGAAGGAAGCGCAGTATTTT. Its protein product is CASSRAPSGKEAQYF.

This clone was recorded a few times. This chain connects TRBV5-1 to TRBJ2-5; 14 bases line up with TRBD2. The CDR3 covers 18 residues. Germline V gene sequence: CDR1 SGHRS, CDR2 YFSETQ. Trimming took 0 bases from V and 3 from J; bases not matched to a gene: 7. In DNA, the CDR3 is TGCGCCAGCAGCTTGGTAGGCTTGACTAGCGGGGGGGAAGAGACCCAGTACTTC. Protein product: CASSLVGLTSGGEETQYF.

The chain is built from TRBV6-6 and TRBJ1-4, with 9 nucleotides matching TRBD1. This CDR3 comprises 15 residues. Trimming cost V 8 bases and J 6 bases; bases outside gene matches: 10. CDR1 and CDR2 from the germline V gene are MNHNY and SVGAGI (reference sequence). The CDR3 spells CASSLGGQGDEKLFF. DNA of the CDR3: TGTGCCAGCTCCCTAGGGGGACAGGGTGATGAAAAACTGTTTTTT.

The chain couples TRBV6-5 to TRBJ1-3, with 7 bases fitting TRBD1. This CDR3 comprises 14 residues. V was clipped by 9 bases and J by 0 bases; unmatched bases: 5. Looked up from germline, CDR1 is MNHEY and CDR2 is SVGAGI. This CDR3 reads CARGTVRSGNTIYF. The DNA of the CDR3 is TGTGCCAGGGGGACAGTTCGCTCTGGAAACACCATATATTTT.

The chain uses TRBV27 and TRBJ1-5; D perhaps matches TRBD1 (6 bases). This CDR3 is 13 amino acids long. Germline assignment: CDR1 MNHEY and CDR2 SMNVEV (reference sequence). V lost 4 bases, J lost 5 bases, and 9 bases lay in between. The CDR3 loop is CASSSDRYQPQHF. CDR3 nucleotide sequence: TGTGCCAGCAGTTCGGACAGATATCAGCCCCAGCATTTT.

The CDR3 here is CASTRGGNRGNTIYF. The CDR3 DNA is TGTGCCAGCACCCGAGGGGGCAACAGGGGAAACACCATATATTTT. This chain uses TRBV11-2 with TRBJ1-3; TRBD1 matches 7 bases. J gave up 4 bases and V 7 bases, and 10 bases lay outside the gene matches. The CDR3 has 15 amino acids. Germline-derived CDR1 and CDR2 are SGHAT and FQNNGV.

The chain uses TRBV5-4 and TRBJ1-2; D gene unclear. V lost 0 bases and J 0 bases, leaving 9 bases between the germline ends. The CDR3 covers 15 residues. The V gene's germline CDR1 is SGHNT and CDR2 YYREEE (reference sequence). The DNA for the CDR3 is TGTGCCAGCAGCTTGGACGGTAACCCTAACTATGGCTACACCTTC. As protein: CASSLDGNPNYGYTF.

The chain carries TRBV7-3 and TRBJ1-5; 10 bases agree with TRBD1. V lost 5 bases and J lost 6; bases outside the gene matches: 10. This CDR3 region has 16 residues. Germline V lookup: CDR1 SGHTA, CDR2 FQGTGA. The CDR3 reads CASSPTGTGDRQPQHF. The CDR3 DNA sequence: TGTGCCAGCAGCCCTACCGGGACAGGGGATCGTCAGCCCCAGCATTTT.

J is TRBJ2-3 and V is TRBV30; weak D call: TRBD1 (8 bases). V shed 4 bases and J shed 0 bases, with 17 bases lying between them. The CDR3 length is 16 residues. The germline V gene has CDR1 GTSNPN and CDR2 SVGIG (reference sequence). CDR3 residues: CAWTSGGGRSTDTQYF. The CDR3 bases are TGTGCCTGGACCTCAGGGGGCGGGAGAAGCACAGATACGCAGTATTTT.

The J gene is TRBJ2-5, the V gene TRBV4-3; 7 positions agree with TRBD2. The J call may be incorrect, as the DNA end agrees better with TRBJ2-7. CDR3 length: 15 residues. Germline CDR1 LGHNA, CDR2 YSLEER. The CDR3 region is CASSQGAGEGYEQYF. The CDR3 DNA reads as TGCGCCAGCAGCCAAGGGGCGGGAGAGGGCTACGAGCAGTACTTC.

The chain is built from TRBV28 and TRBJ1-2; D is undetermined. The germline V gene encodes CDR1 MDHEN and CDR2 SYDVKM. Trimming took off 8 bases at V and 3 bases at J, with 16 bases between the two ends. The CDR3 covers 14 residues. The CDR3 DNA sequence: TGTGCCAGCCTATCGACCCCCCAGGACTATGGCTACACCTTC. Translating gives CASLSTPQDYGYTF.

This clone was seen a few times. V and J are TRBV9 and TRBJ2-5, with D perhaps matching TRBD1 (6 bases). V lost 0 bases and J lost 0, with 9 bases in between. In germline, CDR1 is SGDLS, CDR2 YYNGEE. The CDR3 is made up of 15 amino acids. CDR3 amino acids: CASSVVGAYQETQYF. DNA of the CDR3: TGTGCCAGCAGCGTAGTGGGGGCTTACCAAGAGACCCAGTACTTC.

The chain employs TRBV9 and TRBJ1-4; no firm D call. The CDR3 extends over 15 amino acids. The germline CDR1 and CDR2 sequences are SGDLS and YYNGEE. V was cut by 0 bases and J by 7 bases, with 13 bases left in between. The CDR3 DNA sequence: TGTGCCAGCAGCGTAGCGGGGAGCGCGGGTGAAAAACTGTTTTTT. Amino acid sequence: CASSVAGSAGEKLFF.

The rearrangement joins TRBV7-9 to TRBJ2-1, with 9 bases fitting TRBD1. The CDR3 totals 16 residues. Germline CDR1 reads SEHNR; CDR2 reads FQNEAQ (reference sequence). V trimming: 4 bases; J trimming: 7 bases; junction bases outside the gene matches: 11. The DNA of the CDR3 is TGTGCCAGCAGCTATATACCGGGACAGGGAAGGAATGAGCAGTTCTTC. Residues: CASSYIPGQGRNEQFF.

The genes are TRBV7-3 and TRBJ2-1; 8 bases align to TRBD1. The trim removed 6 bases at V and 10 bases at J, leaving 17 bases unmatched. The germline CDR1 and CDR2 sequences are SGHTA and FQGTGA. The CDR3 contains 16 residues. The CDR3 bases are TGTGCCAGCAGAAATACCGGGACAGGCCCCCCGGGGGAGCAGTTCTTC. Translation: CASRNTGTGPPGEQFF.

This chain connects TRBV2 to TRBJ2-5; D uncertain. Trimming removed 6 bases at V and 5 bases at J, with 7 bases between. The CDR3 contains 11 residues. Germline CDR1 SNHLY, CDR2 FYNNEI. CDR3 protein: CASRAWETQYF. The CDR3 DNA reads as TGTGCCAGCAGAGCTTGGGAGACCCAGTACTTC.

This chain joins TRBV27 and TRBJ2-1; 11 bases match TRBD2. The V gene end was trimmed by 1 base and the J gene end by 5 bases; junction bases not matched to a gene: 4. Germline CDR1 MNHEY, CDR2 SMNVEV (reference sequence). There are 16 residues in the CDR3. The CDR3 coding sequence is TGTGCCAGCAGTTTATGGACTAGCGGGTCCAACAATGAGCAGTTCTTC. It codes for CASSLWTSGSNNEQFF.

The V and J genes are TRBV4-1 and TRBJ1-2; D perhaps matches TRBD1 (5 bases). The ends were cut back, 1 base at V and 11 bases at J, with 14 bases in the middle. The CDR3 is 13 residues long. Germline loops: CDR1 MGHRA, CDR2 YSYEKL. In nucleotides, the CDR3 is TGCGCCAGCAGCCAAGTGGGGGGTCCGGGTTACACCTTC. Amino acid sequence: CASSQVGGPGYTF.

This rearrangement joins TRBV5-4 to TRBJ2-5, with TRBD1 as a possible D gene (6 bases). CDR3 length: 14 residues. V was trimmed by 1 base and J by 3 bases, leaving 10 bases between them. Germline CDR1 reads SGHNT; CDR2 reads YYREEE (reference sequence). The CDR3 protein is CASSLFNREETQYF. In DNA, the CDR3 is TGTGCCAGCAGCTTGTTTAACAGGGAAGAGACCCAGTACTTC.